The 13 T cell receptor beta chains reported below all come from one sample, sequenced in a study of shared clonotypes between healthy human individuals. The assay was immunoSEQ multiplex PCR, and TCRdb's table has in-frame clones only and misses some. This table holds 2 million to 3 million clones, roughly 93% found once. Sequencing used naive CD4+ T cells from PBMCs. Subset: CD45RA+ positively selected. The receptor set was obtained from a man aged 18 to 35 in good health. Some clones in this sample may be carry-over from other donors' samples.

The rearrangement joins TRBV7-9 to TRBJ2-1; 11 bases agree with TRBD2. The CDR3 covers 17 residues. Germline assignment: CDR1 SEHNR and CDR2 FQNEAQ (reference sequence). Trimming took 5 bases from V and 3 from J; bases not matched to a gene: 9. The CDR3 DNA is TGTGCCAGCAGCCCATGGATGGGACTAGCGGACTACAATGAGCAGTTCTTC. Amino acids: CASSPWMGLADYNEQFF.

CDR3 nucleotides: TGTGCCAGCAGCTTAGGGTTGTCGGGACTAGCCGGCTCTGAGCAGTTCTTC. Translation: CASSLGLSGLAGSEQFF. This chain connects TRBV7-3 to TRBJ2-1, with 9 positions matching TRBD2. V gave up 2 bases and J gave up 9 bases; unmatched junction bases: 14. CDR3 length: 17 amino acids. CDR1 is SGHTA and CDR2 is FQGTGA in the germline V gene. Supplemented by reference TRBV7-3 and TRBJ2-1, the full variable domain reads GAGVSQTPSNKVTEKGKYVELRCDPISGHTALYWYRQSLGQGPEFLIYFQGTGAADDSGLPNDRFFAVRPEGSVSTLKIQRTERGDSAVYLCASSLGLSGLAGSEQFFGPGTRLTVL.

This chain joins TRBV2 and TRBJ2-7; 10 bases align to TRBD2. V was clipped by 5 bases and J by 4 bases; unmatched bases: 2. Germline CDR1 and CDR2: SNHLY and FYNNEI. This CDR3 comprises 13 residues. This CDR3 is CASSYSGRYEQYF. The DNA of the CDR3 is TGTGCCAGCAGTTATAGCGGGAGGTACGAGCAGTACTTC.

Concerning this clone: Other nucleotide sequences from this sample produce the same CDR3. The J gene is TRBJ1-3, the V gene TRBV30; a weak D match, TRBD1 (5 bases). Between the trimmed V and J ends, which lost 4 bases and 2 bases, there was a span of 9 bases. In germline, CDR1 is GTSNPN, CDR2 SVGIG (reference sequence). The CDR3 sequence is 13 residues long. The CDR3 loop reads CAWTLGAGNTIYF. The CDR3 region has the DNA TGTGCCTGGACCTTGGGGGCTGGAAACACCATATATTTT.

This clone has just a few counts. V gene TRBV28 combines with J gene TRBJ1-1, with a possible D match to TRBD1 (5 bases). V dropped 3 bases and J dropped 5 bases, with 10 bases sitting between them. The germline V gene has CDR1 MDHEN and CDR2 SYDVKM. The CDR3 length is 13 residues. Written as DNA, the CDR3 is TGTGCCAGCAGTTTGGGGACGGATACTGAAGCTTTCTTT. It codes for CASSLGTDTEAFF. The entire variable domain, with the rest obtained from reference TRBV28 and TRBJ1-1, is as follows: DVKVTQSSRYLVKRTGEKVFLECVQDMDHENMFWYRQDPGLGLRLIYFSYDVKMKEKGDIPEGYSVSREKKERFSLILESASTNQTSMYLCASSLGTDTEAFFGQGTRLTVV.

The J gene is TRBJ2-5, the V gene TRBV5-4; 14 positions agree with TRBD2. Germline V gene sequence: CDR1 SGHNT, CDR2 YYREEE (reference sequence). Trimming at V came to 2 bases and at J to 1 base, leaving 4 bases not matched to a gene. The CDR3 loop spans 17 amino acids. Here the CDR3 reads CASSFPGTSGGQETQYF. The CDR3 DNA reads TGTGCCAGCAGCTTTCCCGGGACTAGCGGGGGCCAAGAGACCCAGTACTTC.

This chain joins TRBV19 and TRBJ2-3; 10 bases line up with TRBD1. This CDR3 region has 14 residues. Germline CDR1 LNHDA, CDR2 SQIVND (reference sequence). J was trimmed by 2 bases and V by 6 bases; bases with no gene match: 2. The DNA of the CDR3 is TGTGCCAGTAGGACAGGGGGCTACACAGATACGCAGTATTTT. Protein product: CASRTGGYTDTQYF.

V and J are TRBV18 and TRBJ1-4; 8 bases match TRBD1. Germline V gives CDR1 KGHSH, CDR2 LQKENI. J gave up 8 bases and V 1 base, and 6 bases lay outside the gene matches. This CDR3 comprises 15 residues. The CDR3 DNA follows: TGTGCCAGCTCACCACTCGGACAGGGTGGAGAAAAACTGTTTTTT. This codes for CASSPLGQGGEKLFF.

The CDR3 reads CASGPSRTSTDTQYF. CDR3 DNA: TGTGCCAGCGGACCTTCTAGGACTAGCACAGATACGCAGTATTTT. The chain uses TRBV11-3 and TRBJ2-3; TRBD2 might be the D (5 bases). Per germline, CDR1 SGHNT and CDR2 YENEEA. Trimming left V 8 bases short and J 0 bases short, with 15 bases between. This CDR3 has 15 residues.

The rearrangement uses TRBV18 and TRBJ2-3; 10 bases fit TRBD1. This CDR3 is built from 16 residues. V was pared by 4 bases and J by 4 bases, with 8 bases of the junction left unmatched. Per the germline V gene, CDR1 is KGHSH and CDR2 is LQKENI. The CDR3 DNA reads as TGTGCCAGCTCACAACGACAGGGGGCCTTTGCAGATACGCAGTATTTT. Protein sequence: CASSQRQGAFADTQYF.

This sequence joins TRBV19 and TRBJ2-5, with TRBD1 identical over 7 bases. The CDR3 sequence is 14 residues long. With V trimmed by 6 bases and J by 2 bases, 6 bases remained unmatched. In germline, CDR1 is LNHDA, CDR2 SQIVND (reference sequence). CDR3 in amino acids: CASREQGLQETQYF. The CDR3 DNA follows: TGTGCCAGTAGAGAACAGGGGCTACAAGAGACCCAGTACTTC. Variable domain in full (rest from reference TRBV19 and TRBJ2-5): DGGITQSPKYLFRKEGQNVTLSCEQNLNHDAMYWYRQDPGQGLRLIYYSQIVNDFQKGDIAEGYSVSREKKESFPLTVTSAQKNPTAFYLCASREQGLQETQYFGPGTRLLVL.

This clone was detected only once. The V call is TRBV28, the J call TRBJ2-7; D is possibly TRBD2 (5 bases). This CDR3 is built from 14 residues. Trimming removed 2 bases from V and 2 bases from J, with 10 bases in between. Germline CDR1 is MDHEN and CDR2 is SYDVKM. CDR3 DNA: TGTGCCAGCAGTTTACAAAGCGGACCCTACGAGCAGTACTTC. Protein: CASSLQSGPYEQYF.

This rearrangement joins TRBV28 to TRBJ2-7; perhaps D is TRBD1 or TRBD2 (5 bases each). CDR3 length: 15 residues. Germline V gene data show CDR1 as MDHEN and CDR2 as SYDVKM. V dropped 5 bases and J dropped 5 bases, with 19 bases sitting between them. The CDR3 sequence: CASSPREGWGNEQYF. CDR3 coding DNA: TGTGCCAGCAGTCCCCGTGAGGGGTGGGGTAACGAGCAGTACTTC.